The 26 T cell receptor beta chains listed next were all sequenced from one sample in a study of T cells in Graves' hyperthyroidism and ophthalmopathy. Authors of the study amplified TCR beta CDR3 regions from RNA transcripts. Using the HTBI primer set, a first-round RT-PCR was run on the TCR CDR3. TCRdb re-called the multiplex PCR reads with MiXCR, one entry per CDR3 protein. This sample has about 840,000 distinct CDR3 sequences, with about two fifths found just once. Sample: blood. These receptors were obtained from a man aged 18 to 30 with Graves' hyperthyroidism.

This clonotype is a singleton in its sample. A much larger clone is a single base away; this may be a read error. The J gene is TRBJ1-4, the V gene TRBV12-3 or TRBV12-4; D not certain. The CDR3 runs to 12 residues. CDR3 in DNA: TGTGCCTGCAGTTTCTTGAGCGAGAAACTGTTTTTT. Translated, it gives CACSFLSEKLFF.

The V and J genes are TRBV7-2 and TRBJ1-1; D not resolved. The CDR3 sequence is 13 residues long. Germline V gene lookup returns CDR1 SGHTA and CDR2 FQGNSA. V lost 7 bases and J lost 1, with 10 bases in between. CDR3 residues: CASTRLENTEAFF. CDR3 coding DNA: TGTGCCAGCACCCGACTGGAGAACACTGAAGCTTTCTTT.

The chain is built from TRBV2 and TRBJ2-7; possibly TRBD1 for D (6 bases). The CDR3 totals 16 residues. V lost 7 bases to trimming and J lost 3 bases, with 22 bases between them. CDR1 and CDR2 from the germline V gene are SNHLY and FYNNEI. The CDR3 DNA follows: TGTGCCAGCACACGAGTAGGACAGCCCCTCGACTACGAGCAGTACTTC. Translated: CASTRVGQPLDYEQYF.

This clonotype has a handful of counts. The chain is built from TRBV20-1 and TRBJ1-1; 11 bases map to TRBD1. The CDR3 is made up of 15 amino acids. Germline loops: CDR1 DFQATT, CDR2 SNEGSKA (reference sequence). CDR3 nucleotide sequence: TGCAGCGAGAGCGCGGGACAGGGGGGTTGCACTGAAGCTTTCTTT. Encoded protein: CSESAGQGGCTEAFF.

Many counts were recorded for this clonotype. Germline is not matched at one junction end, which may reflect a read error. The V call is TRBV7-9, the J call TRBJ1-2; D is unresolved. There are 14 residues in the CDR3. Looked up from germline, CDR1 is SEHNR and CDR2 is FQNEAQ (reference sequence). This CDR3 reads CASSLDLRPYVYTF. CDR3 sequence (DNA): TGTGCCAGCAGCTTAGATCTCCGCCCATATGTCTACACCTTC.

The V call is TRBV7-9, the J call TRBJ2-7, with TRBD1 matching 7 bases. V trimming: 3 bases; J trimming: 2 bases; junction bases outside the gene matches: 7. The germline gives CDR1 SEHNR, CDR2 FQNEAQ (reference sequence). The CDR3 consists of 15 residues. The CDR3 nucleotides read TGTGCCAGCAGCTTTGTGGACAGGCATCCCTACGAGCAGTACTTC. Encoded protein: CASSFVDRHPYEQYF.

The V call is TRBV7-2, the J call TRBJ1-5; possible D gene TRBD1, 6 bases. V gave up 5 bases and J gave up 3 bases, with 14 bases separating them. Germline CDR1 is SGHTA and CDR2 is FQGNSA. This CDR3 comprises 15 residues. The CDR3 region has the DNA TGTGCCAGCAGCCAAGATAGGGGGGACAATCAGCCCCAGCATTTT. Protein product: CASSQDRGDNQPQHF.

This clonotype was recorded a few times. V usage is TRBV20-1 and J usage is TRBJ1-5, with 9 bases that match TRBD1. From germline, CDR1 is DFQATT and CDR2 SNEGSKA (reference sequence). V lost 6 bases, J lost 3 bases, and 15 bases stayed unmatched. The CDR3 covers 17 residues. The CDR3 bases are TGCAGTGCAACTACCACGGGACAGGGCCAATTCAATCAGCCCCAGCATTTT. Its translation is CSATTTGQGQFNQPQHF.

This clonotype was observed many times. As DNA, the CDR3 is TGTGCCATCAGTGAAGGGGGACAGGGATATTCACCCCTCCACTTT. Protein: CAISEGGQGYSPLHF. The chain carries TRBV10-3 and TRBJ1-6; 9 bases fit TRBD1. V lost 3 bases, J lost 8 bases, and 5 bases stayed unmatched. CDR1 is ENHRY and CDR2 is SYGVKD in the germline V gene. The CDR3 covers 15 residues.

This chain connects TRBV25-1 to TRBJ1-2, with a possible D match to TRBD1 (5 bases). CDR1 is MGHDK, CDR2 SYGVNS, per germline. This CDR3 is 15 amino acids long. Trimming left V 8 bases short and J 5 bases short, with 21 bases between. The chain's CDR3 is CASQESAGGTYGYTF. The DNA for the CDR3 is TGTGCCAGCCAAGAATCGGCGGGAGGGACGTATGGCTACACCTTC.

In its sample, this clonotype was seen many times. DNA for the CDR3: TGTGCCACTTCCGGGACCGGCCACTCTGGGGCCAACGTCCTGACTTTC. Its translation is CATSGTGHSGANVLTF. The gene calls are TRBV2 and TRBJ2-6; D could derive from TRBD1 or TRBD2 (5 bases each). This CDR3 contains 16 residues. V lost 10 bases, J lost 0 bases, and 16 bases lay in between. The germline V gene encodes CDR1 SNHLY and CDR2 FYNNEI.

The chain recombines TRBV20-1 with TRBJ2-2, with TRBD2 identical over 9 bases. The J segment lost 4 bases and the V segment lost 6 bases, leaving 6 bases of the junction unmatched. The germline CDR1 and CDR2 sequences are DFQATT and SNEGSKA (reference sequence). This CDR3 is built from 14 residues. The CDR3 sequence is CSAATSGTTGELFF. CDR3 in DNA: TGCAGTGCCGCGACTAGCGGAACCACCGGGGAGCTGTTTTTT.

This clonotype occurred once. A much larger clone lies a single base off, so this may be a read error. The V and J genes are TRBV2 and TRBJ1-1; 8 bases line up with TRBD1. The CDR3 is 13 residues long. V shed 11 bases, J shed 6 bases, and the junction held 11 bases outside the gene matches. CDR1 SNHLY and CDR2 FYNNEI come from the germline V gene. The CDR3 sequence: CAGWRTGMAEAFF. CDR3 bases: TGTGCCGGCTGGCGGACAGGGATGGCTGAAGCTTTCTTT.

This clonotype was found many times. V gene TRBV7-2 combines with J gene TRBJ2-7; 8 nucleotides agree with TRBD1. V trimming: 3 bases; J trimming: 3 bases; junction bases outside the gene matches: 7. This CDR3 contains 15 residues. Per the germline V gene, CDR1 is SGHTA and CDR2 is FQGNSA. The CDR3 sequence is CASSFSDRGDYEQYF. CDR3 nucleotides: TGTGCCAGCAGCTTCTCCGACAGGGGAGACTACGAGCAGTACTTC.

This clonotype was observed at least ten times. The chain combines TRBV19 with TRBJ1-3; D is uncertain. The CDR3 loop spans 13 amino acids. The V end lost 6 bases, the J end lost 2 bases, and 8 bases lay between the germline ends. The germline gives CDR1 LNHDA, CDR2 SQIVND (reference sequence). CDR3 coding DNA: TGTGCCAGTAGCAGAATAACTGGAAACACCATATATTTT. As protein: CASSRITGNTIYF.

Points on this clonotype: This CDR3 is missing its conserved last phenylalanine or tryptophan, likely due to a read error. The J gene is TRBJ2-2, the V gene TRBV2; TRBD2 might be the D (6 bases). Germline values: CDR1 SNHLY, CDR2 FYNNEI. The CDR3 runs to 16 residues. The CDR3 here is CASSAAGTANTRELFY. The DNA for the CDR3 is TGTGCCAGCAGCGCCGCCGGGACTGCGAACACCAGGGAGCTGTTTTAT.

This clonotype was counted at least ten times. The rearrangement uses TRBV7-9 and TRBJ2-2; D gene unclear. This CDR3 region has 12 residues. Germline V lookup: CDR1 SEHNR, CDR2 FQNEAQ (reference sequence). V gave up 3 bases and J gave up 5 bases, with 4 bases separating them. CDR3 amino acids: CASSFQTGELFF. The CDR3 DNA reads TGTGCCAGCAGCTTCCAAACCGGGGAGCTGTTTTTT.

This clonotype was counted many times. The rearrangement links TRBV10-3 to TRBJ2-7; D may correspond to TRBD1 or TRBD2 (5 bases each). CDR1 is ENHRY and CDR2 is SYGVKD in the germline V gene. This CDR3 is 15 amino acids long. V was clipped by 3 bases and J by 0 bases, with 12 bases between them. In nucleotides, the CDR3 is TGTGCCATCAGTGACTACCGGGACGGCTCCTACGAGCAGTACTTC. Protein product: CAISDYRDGSYEQYF.

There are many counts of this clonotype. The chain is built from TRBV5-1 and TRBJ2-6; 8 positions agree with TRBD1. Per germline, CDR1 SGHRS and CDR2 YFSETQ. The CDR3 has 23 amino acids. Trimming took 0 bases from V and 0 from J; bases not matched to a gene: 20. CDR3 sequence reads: CASSLEGTGSLGLSGSGANVLTF. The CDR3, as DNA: TGCGCCAGCAGCTTGGAGGGGACAGGTTCCCTCGGATTGTCGGGCTCTGGGGCCAACGTCCTGACTTTC.

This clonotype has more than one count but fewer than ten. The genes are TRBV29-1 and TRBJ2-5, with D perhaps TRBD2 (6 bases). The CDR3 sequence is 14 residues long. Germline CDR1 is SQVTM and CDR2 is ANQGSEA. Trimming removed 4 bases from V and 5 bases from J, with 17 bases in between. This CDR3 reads CSVGAGSAGETQYF. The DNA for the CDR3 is TGCAGCGTTGGGGCGGGAAGCGCCGGGGAGACCCAGTACTTC.

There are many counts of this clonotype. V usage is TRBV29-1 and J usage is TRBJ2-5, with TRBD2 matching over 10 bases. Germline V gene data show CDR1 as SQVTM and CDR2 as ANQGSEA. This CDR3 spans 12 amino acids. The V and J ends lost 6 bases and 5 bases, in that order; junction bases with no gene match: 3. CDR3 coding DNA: TGCAGCGTGTCTAGCGGGGGCGAGACCCAGTACTTC. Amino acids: CSVSSGGETQYF.

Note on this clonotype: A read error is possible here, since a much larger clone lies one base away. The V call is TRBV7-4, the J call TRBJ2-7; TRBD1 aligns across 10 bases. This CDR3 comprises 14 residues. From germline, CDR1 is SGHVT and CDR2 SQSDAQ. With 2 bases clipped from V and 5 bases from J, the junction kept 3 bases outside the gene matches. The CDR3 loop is CASSLYGTGDEQYF. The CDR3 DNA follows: TGTGCCAGCAGCTTATACGGGACAGGGGACGAGCAGTACTTC. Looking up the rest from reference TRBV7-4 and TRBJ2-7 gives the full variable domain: GAGVSQSPRYKVAKRGRDVALRCDSISGHVTLYWYRQTLGQGSEVLTYSQSDAQRDKSGRPSGRFSAERPERSVSTLKIQRTEQGDSAVYLCASSLYGTGDEQYFGPGTRLTVT.

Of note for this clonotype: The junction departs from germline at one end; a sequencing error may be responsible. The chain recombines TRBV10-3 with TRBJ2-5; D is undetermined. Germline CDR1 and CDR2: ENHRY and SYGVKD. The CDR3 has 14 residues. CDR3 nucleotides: TGTGCCACCAGTGAGCACCAGCTATTTGAGACCCAGTACTTC. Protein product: CATSEHQLFETQYF.

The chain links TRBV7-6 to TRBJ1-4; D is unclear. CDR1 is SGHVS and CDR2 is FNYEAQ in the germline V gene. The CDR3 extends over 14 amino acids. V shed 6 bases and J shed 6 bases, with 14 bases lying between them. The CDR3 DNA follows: TGTGCCAGCAGGGGCGTCTGGGTAGATGAAAAACTGTTTTTT. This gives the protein CASRGVWVDEKLFF.

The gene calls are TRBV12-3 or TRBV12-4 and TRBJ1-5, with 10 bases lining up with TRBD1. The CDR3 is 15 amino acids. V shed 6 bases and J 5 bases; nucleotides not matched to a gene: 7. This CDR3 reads CASSPGQGDHQPQHF. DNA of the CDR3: TGTGCCAGCAGCCCCGGACAGGGGGACCATCAGCCCCAGCATTTT.

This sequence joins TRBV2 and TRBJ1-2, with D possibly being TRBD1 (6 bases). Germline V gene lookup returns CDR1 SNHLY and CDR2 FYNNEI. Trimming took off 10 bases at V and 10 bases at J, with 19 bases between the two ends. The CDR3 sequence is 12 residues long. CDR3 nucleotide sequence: TGTGCCACCGGAAAAGGGGGACATCACTACACCTTC. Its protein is CATGKGGHHYTF.